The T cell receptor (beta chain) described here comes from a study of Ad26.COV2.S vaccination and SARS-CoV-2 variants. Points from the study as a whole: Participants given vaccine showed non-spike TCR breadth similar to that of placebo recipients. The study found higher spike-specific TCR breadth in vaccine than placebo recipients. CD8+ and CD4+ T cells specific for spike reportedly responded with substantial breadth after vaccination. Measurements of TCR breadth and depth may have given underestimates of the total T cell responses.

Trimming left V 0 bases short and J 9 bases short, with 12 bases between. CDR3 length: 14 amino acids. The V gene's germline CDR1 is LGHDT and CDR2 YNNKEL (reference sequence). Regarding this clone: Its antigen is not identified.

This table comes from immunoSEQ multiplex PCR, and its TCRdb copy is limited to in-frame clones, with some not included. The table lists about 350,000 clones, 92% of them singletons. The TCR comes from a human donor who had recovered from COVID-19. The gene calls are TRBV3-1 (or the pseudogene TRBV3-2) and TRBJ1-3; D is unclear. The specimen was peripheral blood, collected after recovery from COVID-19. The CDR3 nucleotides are TGTGCCAGCAGCCAAGATCTCGGAGGGAGCACCATATATTTT. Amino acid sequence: CASSQDLGGSTIYF.